This entry lists 5 T cell receptor beta chains sequenced from one sample in a study of identifying expanded T cells in peripheral blood (dated by TCRdb to between 2018 and 2020). Libraries were constructed by the immunoSEQ multiplex PCR assay. TCRdb's version of the immuneACCESS table is confined to in-frame rearrangements and falls short of the full clone set. An unresolved V gene accounts for under half of the shortfall where checked; the remainder is of unknown origin. For this sample the table gives under 130,000 clones, of which approximately 90% were detected only once. 16% of the sample goes to the ten largest clones. Sequences were obtained from blood. The receptors shown here come from a person aged 18-69 years in good health.

As DNA, the CDR3 is TGTGCCAGCAGTTACGCGGCAGAAGCTTTCTTT. Residues: CASSYAAEAFF. The chain couples TRBV6-5 to TRBJ1-1; D gene unclear. Between the trimmed V and J ends, which lost 2 bases and 8 bases, there was a span of 6 bases. The CDR3 covers 11 residues. Germline V gene data show CDR1 as MNHEY and CDR2 as SVGAGI.

This clone has a single count. The chain employs TRBV7-2 and TRBJ2-2; D not certain. Germline CDR1 is SGHTA and CDR2 is FQGNSA. V lost 5 bases and J lost 1, with 8 bases in between. The CDR3 is made up of 14 amino acids. CDR3 loop: CASSLYLNTGELFF. The CDR3 nucleotides read TGTGCCAGCAGCCTGTATCTGAACACCGGGGAGCTGTTTTTT.

This clone was seen a handful of times. This chain connects TRBV28 to TRBJ1-1, with D unresolved. This CDR3 spans 14 amino acids. Germline CDR1 is MDHEN and CDR2 is SYDVKM. V gave up 8 bases and J gave up 10 bases, with 23 bases separating them. This CDR3 is CASLAGRIQHGAFF. The CDR3 DNA reads TGTGCCAGCCTCGCGGGGAGAATTCAGCACGGAGCTTTCTTT. The whole variable domain, remainder taken from reference TRBV28 and TRBJ1-1, is DVKVTQSSRYLVKRTGEKVFLECVQDMDHENMFWYRQDPGLGLRLIYFSYDVKMKEKGDIPEGYSVSREKKERFSLILESASTNQTSMYLCASLAGRIQHGAFFGQGTRLTVV.

The CDR3 coding sequence is TGTGCCAGCTTCCCGGCGGGGACAGGGCGATACAATGAGCAGTTCTTC. This sequence encodes CASFPAGTGRYNEQFF. V and J are TRBV28 and TRBJ2-1, with 9 bases lining up with TRBD1. Looked up from germline, CDR1 is MDHEN and CDR2 is SYDVKM. The junction had 12 bases not matched to a gene; V was cut back by 8 bases and J by 4 bases. The length of the CDR3 is 16 residues.

The chain carries TRBV5-1 and TRBJ2-7, with TRBD1 matching 11 bases. The CDR3 is 16 amino acids. J was trimmed by 5 bases and V by 4 bases; bases with no gene match: 11. Germline CDR1 is SGHRS and CDR2 is YFSETQ. CDR3 protein: CASSPNPGTGGNEQYF. CDR3 bases: TGCGCCAGCAGCCCAAACCCCGGGACAGGGGGTAACGAGCAGTACTTC.